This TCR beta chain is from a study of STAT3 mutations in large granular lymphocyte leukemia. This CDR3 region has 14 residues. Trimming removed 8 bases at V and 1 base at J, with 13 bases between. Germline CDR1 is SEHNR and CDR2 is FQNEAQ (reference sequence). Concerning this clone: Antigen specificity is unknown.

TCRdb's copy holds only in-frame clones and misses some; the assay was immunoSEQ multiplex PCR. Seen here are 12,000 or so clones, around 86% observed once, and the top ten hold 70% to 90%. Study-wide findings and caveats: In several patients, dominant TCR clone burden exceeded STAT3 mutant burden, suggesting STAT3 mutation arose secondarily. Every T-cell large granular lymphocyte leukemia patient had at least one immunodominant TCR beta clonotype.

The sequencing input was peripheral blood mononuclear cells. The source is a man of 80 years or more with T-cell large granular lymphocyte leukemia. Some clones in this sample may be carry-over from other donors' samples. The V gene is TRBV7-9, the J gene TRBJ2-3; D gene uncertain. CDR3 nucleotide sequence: TGTGCCAGCGCGGCCTCTGTCGGCACAGATACGCAGTATTTT. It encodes CASAASVGTDTQYF.